Listed below are T cell receptor beta chains from one sample, sequenced in a study of T cell repertoires in cytomegalovirus infection. No antigen has been assigned to these receptors. TCRdb re-analysed the reads in MiXCR, keeping a single row per CDR3 protein. The repertoire includes about 570,000 distinct CDR3 sequences, around 40% of them detected once, and about half sits in the top ten. The material was cultured PBMCs, obtained from culture after CMV antigen stimulation. These receptors were obtained from a human donor in good health (CMV status not recorded). Some clones in this sample may be carry-over from other donors' samples. The CDR3 runs from the conserved cysteine through the conserved F or W. D genes are given only for firm matches. Clone size appears in some rows only: once, few, many, or a class for an expanded clone.

v_call,j_call,clone_size,d_call,cdr3_nt,cdr3_aa
TRBV7-9,TRBJ2-7,-,TRBD1,TGTGCCAGCAGCTTTAGGAAGCCGGGACAGATCTACGAGCAGTACTTC,CASSFRKPGQIYEQYF
TRBV7-9,TRBJ2-2,few,TRBD1,TGTGCCAGCAGCCACGGGACAGGGGTCTACACCGGGGAGCTGTTTTTT,CASSHGTGVYTGELFF
TRBV6-2/TRBV6-3,TRBJ1-5,-,-,TGTGCCAGCAGTTATGAGGGTAATCAGCCCCAGCATTTT,CASSYEGNQPQHF
TRBV6-1,TRBJ2-6,-,TRBD1,TGTGCCACCACCCAGGGGGTCCTTAGCTCTGGGGCCAACGTCCTGACTTTC,CATTQGVLSSGANVLTF
TRBV2,TRBJ2-3,-,-,TGTGCCAGCGGCCCCCGGGGTGAAGGAGATACGCAGTATTTT,CASGPRGEGDTQYF
TRBV7-2,TRBJ1-2,-,TRBD1,TGTGCCAGCAGCCCGAAACAGGGGGAGAGTGGCTACACCTTC,CASSPKQGESGYTF
TRBV7-2,TRBJ2-3,few,TRBD2,TGTGCCAGCAGCTTCCAGCGGGGGGGTCTCACAGATACGCAGTATTTT,CASSFQRGGLTDTQYF
TRBV12-3/TRBV12-4,TRBJ1-2,few,-,TGTGCCAGCCGCAGGGGACCCTATGGCTACACCTTC,CASRRGPYGYTF
TRBV7-9,TRBJ2-7,-,-,TGTGCCAGCAGCTTAGATTCCGGCGCAGGCTCCTACGAGCAGTACTTC,CASSLDSGAGSYEQYF
TRBV5-4,TRBJ2-1,-,TRBD2,TGTGCCAGCAGCGGAAAGACTAGCGGGAGTTTCAATGAGCAGTTCTTC,CASSGKTSGSFNEQFF